This TCR beta chain was captured by sequencing in a study of shared clonotypes between healthy human individuals. The run depth of the assay was deep. Around 310 ng DNA, roughly 30,000 T cell genomes, went into unsorted PBMC replicate PCRs. Per the original methods: Filtering differed, since immunoSEQ gave only junction sequences and no quality scores. TCRdb keeps only in-frame clones here, not all; method: immunoSEQ multiplex PCR. V and J calls and clone size are copied from that table; D and trimming were computed from the DNA. The top ten hold 13% of the sample, which has around 430,000 clones, about four fifths seen once. Losses at the gene ends were 5 bases for V and 3 bases for J; bases not matched to a gene: 6. The CDR3 has 14 amino acids. Germline assignment: CDR1 ENHRY and CDR2 SYGVKD. Each donor was a Caucasian adult residing in Nashville, Tennessee.

This receptor was taken from a woman between 40 and 55 years old in good health. Some clones in this sample may be carry-over from other donors' samples. The sample taken for sequencing was PBMCs. The gene calls are TRBV10-3 and TRBJ1-2; 7 nucleotides agree with TRBD1. The CDR3 coding sequence is TGTGCCATCAGTCCAAGGACAGGCTACTATGGCTACACCTTC. Protein product: CAISPRTGYYGYTF.